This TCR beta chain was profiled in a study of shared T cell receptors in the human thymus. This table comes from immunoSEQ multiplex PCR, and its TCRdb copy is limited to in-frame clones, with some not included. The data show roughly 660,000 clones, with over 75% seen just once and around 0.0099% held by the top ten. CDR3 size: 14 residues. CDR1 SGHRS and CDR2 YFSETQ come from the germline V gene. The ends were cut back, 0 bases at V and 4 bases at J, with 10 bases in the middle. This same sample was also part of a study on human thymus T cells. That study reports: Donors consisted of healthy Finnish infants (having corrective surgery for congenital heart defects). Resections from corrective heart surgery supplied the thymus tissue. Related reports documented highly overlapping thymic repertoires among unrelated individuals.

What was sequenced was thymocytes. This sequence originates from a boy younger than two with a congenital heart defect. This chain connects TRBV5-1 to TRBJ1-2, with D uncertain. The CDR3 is CASSLDRTGYGYTF. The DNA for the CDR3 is TGCGCCAGCAGCTTGGACCGAACGGGCTATGGCTACACCTTC.